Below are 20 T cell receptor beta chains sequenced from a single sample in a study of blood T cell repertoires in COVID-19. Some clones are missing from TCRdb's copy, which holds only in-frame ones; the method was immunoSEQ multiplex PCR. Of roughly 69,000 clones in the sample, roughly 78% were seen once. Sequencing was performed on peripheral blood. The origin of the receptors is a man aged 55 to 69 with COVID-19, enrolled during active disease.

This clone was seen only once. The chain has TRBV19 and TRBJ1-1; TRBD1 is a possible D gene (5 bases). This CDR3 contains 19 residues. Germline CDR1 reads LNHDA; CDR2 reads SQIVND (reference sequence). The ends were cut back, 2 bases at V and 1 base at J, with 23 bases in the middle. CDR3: CASSILGRVFSGANTEAFF. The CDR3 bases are TGTGCCAGTAGTATATTGGGCAGGGTTTTTTCGGGAGCGAACACTGAAGCTTTCTTT.

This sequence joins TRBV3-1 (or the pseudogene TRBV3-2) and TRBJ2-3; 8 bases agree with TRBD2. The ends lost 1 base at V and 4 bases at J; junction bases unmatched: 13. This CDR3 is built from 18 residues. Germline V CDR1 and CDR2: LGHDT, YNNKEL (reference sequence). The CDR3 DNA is TGTGCCAGCAGCCAAGGCCACGCCGGGACTAGGTCCCCAGATACGCAGTATTTT. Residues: CASSQGHAGTRSPDTQYF.

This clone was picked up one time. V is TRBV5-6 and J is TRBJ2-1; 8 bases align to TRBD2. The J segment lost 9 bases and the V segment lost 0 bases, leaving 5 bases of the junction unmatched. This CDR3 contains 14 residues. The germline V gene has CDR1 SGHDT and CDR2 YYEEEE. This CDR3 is CASSLVLAGSEQFF. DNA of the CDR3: TGTGCCAGCAGCTTGGTATTAGCGGGATCTGAGCAGTTCTTC.

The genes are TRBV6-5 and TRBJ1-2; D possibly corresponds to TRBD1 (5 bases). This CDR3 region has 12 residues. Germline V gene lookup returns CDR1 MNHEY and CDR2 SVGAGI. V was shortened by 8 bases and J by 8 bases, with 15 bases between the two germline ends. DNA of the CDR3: TGTGCCAGCGCGGGAGGGACCTTCGGCTACACCTTC. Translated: CASAGGTFGYTF.

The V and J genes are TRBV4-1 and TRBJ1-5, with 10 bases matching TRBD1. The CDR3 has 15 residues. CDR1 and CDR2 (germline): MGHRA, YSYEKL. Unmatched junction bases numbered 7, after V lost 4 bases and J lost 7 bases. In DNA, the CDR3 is TGCGCCAGCAGCCGGGACAGGGGAGTGGAACAGCCCCAGCATTTT. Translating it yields CASSRDRGVEQPQHF.

The DNA of the CDR3 is TGCGCCAGCAGCCAGAATGCCTTACTTAAAGCTTTCTTT. Translation gives CASSQNALLKAFF. This chain joins TRBV4-1 and TRBJ1-1; D is uncertain. The CDR3 is 13 amino acids. In germline, CDR1 is MGHRA, CDR2 YSYEKL. With 3 bases removed from V and 9 bases from J, the gap between germline ends came to 14 bases.

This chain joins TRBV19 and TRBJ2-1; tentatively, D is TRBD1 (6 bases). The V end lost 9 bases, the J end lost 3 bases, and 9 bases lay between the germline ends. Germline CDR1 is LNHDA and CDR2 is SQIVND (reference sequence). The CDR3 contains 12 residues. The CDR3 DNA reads TGTGCCAGCCAGGACAGCTACAATGAGCAGTTCTTC. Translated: CASQDSYNEQFF.

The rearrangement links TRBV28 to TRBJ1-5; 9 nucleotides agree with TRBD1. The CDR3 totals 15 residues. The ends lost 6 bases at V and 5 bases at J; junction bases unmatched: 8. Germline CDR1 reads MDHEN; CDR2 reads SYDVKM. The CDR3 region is CASSPNRGQHQPQHF. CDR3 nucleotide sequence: TGTGCCAGCAGCCCAAACAGGGGGCAACATCAGCCCCAGCATTTT.

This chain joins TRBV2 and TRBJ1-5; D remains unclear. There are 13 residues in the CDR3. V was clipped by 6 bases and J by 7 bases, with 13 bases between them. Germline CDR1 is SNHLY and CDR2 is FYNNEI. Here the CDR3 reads CASRDEVEQPQHF. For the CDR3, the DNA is TGTGCCAGCAGAGATGAGGTCGAGCAGCCCCAGCATTTT.

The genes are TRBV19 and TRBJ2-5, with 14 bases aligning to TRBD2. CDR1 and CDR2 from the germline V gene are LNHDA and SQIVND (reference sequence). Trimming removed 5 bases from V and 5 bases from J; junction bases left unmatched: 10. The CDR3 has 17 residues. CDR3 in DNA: TGTGCCAGTAGTCTCGGACTAGCGGGAGGATCGGGGGAGACCCAGTACTTC. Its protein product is CASSLGLAGGSGETQYF.

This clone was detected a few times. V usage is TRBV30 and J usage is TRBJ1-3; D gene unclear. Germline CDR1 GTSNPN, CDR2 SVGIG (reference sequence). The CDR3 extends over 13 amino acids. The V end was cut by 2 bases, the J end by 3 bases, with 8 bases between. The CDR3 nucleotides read TGTGCCTGGAGTTCAGGAAATGGAAACACCATATATTTT. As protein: CAWSSGNGNTIYF.

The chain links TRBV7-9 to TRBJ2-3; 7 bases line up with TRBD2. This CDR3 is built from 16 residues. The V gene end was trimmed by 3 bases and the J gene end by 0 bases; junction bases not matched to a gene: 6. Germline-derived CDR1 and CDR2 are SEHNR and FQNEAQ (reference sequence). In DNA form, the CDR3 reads TGTGCCAGCAGCTTCGGGAGGCCCCTAAGCACAGATACGCAGTATTTT. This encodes CASSFGRPLSTDTQYF. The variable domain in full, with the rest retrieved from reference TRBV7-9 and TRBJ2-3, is DTGVSQNPRHKITKRGQNVTFRCDPISEHNRLYWYRQTLGQGPEFLTYFQNEAQLEKSRLLSDRFSAERPKGSFSTLEIQRTEQGDSAMYLCASSFGRPLSTDTQYFGPGTRLTVL.

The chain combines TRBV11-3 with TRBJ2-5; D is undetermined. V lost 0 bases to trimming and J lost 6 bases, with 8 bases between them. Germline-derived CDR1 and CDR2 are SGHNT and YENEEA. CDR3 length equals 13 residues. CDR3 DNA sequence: TGTGCCAGCAGCTTAGACGAGGCGCAGACCCAGTACTTC. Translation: CASSLDEAQTQYF.

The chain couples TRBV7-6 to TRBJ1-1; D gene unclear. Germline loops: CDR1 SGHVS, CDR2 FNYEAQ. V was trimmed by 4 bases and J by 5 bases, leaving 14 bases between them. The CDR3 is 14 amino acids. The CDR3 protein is CASSSLSGGTEAFF. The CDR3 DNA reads TGTGCCAGCAGCTCCCTCTCTGGCGGGACTGAAGCTTTCTTT.

The CDR3 DNA sequence: TGCAGCGTGCGACAGGGGGCCGAGCAGTACTTC. It codes for CSVRQGAEQYF. The chain is built from TRBV29-1 and TRBJ2-7; 10 bases are a match to TRBD1. With 6 bases clipped from V and 6 bases from J, the junction kept 2 bases outside the gene matches. Germline-derived CDR1 and CDR2 are SQVTM and ANQGSEA. The length of the CDR3 is 11 residues.

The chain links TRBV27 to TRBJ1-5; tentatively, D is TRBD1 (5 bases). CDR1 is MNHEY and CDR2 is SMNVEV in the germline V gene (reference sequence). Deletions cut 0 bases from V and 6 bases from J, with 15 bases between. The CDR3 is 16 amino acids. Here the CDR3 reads CASSLSWQGPGQPQHF. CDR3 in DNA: TGTGCCAGCAGTTTATCGTGGCAGGGTCCCGGTCAGCCCCAGCATTTT.

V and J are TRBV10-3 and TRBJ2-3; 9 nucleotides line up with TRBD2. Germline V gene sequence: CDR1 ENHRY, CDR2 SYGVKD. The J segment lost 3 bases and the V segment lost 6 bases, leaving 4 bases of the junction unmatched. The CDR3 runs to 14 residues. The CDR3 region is CAIRPSGVTDTQYF. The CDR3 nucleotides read TGTGCCATCAGACCTAGCGGGGTAACAGATACGCAGTATTTT.

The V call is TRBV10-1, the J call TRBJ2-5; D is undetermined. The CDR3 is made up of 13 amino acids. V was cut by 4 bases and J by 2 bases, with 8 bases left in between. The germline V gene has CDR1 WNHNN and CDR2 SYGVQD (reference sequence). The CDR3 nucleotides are TGCGCCAGCAGTGCTCAGATACAAGAGACCCAGTACTTC. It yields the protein CASSAQIQETQYF.

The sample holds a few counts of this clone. CDR3 region: CASSPHSNSPLHF. The CDR3 nucleotides read TGTGCCAGTAGTCCCCACAGTAATTCACCCCTCCACTTT. The genes are TRBV19 and TRBJ1-6, with D uncertain. This CDR3 spans 13 amino acids. V lost 5 bases and J 6 bases, leaving 8 bases between the germline ends. Germline CDR1 and CDR2: LNHDA and SQIVND (reference sequence).

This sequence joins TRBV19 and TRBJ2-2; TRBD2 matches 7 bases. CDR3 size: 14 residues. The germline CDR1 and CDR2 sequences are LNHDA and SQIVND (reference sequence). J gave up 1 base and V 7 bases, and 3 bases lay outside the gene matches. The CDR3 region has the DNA TGTGCCAGTACCCAGCGGGGGAACACCGGGGAGCTGTTTTTT. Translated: CASTQRGNTGELFF. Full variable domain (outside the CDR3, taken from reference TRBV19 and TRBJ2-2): DGGITQSPKYLFRKEGQNVTLSCEQNLNHDAMYWYRQDPGQGLRLIYYSQIVNDFQKGDIAEGYSVSREKKESFPLTVTSAQKNPTAFYLCASTQRGNTGELFFGEGSRLTVL.